This T cell receptor (beta chain) was captured in a study of vaccination effects on CD4 cells after COVID-19. Whole-study findings and limits: Clones induced by infection and by vaccine showed marked clonal contraction late after vaccination.

This clone is a singleton in its sample. Its antigen is still unknown. Prior to sequencing, the ViraFEST assay stimulated PBMC with viral peptide pools, which expanded the antigen-specific CD4+ T cells. Scientists isolated CD4+ T cells after a roughly ten-day culture period ended. All vaccine recipients tested negative for nucleocapsid antibodies and had never contracted SARS-CoV-2 infection. For each well, 1.5 million to 2.5 million PBMC were cultured with about 10 IU/ml IL-2 and roughly 9.2 ug/ml peptides. It was on days 3 and 7 that half the medium was replaced with IL-2 medium. CDR1 and CDR2 (germline): MDHEN, SYDVKM. This CDR3 has 15 residues. Trimming pared 5 bases from V and 0 bases from J, leaving 11 bases between. The assay was immunoSEQ multiplex PCR, and TCRdb's table has in-frame clones only and misses some. The sample has approximately 54,000 clones; roughly 76% are singletons.

The sample here was CD4+ T cells from PBMCs cultured with HCoV-229E spike peptides, taken before COVID-19 vaccination. The sequence derives from a human donor who received a COVID-19 vaccine. This chain connects TRBV28 to TRBJ2-1; D is ambiguous. CDR3 in DNA: TGTGCCAGCAGTCTGCCAGCGAGCTCCTACAATGAGCAGTTCTTC. This encodes CASSLPASSYNEQFF.